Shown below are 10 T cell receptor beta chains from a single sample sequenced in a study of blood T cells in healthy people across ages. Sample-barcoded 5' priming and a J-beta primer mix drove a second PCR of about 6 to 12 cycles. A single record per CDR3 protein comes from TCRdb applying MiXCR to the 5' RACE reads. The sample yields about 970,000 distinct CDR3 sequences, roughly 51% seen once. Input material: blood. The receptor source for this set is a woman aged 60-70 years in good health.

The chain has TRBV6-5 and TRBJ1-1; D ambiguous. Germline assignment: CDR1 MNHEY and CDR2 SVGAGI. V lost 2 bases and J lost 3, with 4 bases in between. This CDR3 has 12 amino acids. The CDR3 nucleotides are TGTGCCAGCAGTTACGGATACACTGAAGCTTTCTTT. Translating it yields CASSYGYTEAFF.

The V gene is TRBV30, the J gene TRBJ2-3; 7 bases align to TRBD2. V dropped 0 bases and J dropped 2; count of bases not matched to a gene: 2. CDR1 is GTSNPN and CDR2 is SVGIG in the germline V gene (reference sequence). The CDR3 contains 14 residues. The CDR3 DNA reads TGTGCCTGGAGTGTAGCGGGAAACACAGATACGCAGTATTTT. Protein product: CAWSVAGNTDTQYF.

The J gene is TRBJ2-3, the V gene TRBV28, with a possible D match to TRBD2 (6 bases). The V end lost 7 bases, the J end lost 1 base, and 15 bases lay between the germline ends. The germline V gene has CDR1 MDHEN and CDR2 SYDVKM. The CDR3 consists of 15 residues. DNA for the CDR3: TGTGCCAGCAATCCTGAAAGACTAGGCACAGATACGCAGTATTTT. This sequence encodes CASNPERLGTDTQYF.

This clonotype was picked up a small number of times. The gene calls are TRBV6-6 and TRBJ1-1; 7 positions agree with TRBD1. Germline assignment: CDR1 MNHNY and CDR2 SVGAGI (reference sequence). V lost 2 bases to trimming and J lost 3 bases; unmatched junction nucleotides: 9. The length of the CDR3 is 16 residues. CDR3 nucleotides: TGTGCCAGCAGTTACCTGCATCGGGACAGACACACTGAAGCTTTCTTT. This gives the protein CASSYLHRDRHTEAFF.

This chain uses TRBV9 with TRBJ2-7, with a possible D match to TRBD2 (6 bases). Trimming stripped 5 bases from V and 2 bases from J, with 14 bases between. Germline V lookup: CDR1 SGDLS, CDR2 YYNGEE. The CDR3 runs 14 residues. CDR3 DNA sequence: TGTGCCAGCAGTGCGGGACTCAGAACCTACGAGCAGTACTTC. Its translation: CASSAGLRTYEQYF.

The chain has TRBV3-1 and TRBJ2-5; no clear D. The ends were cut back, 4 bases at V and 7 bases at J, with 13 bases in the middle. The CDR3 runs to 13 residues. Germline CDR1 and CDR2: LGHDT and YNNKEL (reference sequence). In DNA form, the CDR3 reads TGTGCCAGCAGCCTCAAGGCCATGGGGACCCAGTACTTC. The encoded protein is CASSLKAMGTQYF.

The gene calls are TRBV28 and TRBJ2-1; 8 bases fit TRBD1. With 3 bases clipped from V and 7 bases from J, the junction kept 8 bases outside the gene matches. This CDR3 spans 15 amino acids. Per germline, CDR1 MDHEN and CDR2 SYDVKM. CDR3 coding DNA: TGTGCCAGCAGTTTCCTAGGACAGGGCAGGAATGAGCAGTTCTTC. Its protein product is CASSFLGQGRNEQFF.

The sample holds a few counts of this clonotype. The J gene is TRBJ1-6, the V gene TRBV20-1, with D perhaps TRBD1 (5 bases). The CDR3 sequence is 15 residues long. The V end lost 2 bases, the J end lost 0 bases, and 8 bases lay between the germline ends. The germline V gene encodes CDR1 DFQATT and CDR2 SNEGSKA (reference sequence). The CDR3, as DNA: TGCAGTGCTAGAAGGACAAACTCCTATAATTCACCCCTCCACTTT. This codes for CSARRTNSYNSPLHF.

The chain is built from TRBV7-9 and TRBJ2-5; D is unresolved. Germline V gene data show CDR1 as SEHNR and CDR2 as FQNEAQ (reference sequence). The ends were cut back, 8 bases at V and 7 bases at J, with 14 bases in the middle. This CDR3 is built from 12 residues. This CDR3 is CASSGNPGTQYF. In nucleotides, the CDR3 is TGTGCCAGCTCGGGCAACCCGGGGACCCAGTACTTC. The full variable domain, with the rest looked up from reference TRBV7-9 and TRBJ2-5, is DTGVSQNPRHKITKRGQNVTFRCDPISEHNRLYWYRQTLGQGPEFLTYFQNEAQLEKSRLLSDRFSAERPKGSFSTLEIQRTEQGDSAMYLCASSGNPGTQYFGPGTRLLVL.

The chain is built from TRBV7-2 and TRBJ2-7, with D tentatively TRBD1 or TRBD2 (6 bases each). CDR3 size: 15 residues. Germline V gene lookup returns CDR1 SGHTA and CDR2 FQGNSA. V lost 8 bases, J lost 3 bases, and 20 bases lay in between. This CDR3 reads CASSPEGHQFYEQYF. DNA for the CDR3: TGTGCCAGCTCCCCGGAGGGACACCAATTCTACGAGCAGTACTTC.